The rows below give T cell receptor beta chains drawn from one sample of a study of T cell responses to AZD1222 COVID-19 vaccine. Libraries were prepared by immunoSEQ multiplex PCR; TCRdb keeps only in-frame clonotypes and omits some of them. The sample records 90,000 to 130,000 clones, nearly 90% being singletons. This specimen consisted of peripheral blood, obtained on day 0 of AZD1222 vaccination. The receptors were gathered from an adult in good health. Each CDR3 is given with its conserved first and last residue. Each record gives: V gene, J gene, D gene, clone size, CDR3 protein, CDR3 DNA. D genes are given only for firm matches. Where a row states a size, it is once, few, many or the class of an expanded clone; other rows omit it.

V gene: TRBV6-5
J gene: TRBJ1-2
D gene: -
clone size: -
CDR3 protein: CASSSIGGRDGYTF
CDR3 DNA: TGTGCCAGCAGTTCGATAGGTGGCCGCGATGGCTACACCTTC

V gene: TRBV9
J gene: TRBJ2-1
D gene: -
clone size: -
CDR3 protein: CASSVGGGSSYNEQFF
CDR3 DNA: TGTGCCAGCAGCGTAGGAGGCGGTAGCTCCTACAATGAGCAGTTCTTC

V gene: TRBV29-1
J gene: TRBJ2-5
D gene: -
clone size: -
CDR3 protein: CSVEHAETQYF
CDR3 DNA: TGCAGCGTTGAACACGCAGAGACCCAGTACTTC

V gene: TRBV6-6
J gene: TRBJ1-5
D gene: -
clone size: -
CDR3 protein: CASILQGTPNQPQHF
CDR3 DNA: TGTGCCAGCATTCTACAGGGAACTCCCAATCAGCCCCAGCATTTT

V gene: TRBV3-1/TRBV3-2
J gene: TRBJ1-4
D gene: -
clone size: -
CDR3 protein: CASSDSPGNKLFF
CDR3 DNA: TGTGCCAGCAGCGACAGCCCGGGTAACAAATTGTTTTTT

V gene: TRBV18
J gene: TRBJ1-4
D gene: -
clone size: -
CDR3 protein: CASSPGAGEKLFF
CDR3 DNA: TGTGCCAGCTCACCAGGGGCGGGTGAAAAACTGTTTTTT

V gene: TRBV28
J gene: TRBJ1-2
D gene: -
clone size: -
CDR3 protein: CASSRVSGLDGYTF
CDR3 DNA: TGTGCCAGCAGCCGAGTCTCGGGACTCGATGGCTACACCTTC

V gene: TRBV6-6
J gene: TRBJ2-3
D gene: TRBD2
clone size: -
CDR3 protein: CASKGAGGADTQYF
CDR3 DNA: TGTGCCAGCAAGGGAGCGGGAGGCGCAGATACGCAGTATTTT

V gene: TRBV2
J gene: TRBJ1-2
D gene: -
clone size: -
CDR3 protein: CASSEGAPVNYGYTF
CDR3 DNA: TGTGCCAGCAGTGAAGGGGCCCCGGTTAACTATGGCTACACCTTC

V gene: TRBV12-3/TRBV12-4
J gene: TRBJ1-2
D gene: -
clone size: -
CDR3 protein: CASRDLPAGGYTF
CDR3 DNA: TGTGCCAGCAGAGATCTCCCCGCGGGTGGCTACACCTTC

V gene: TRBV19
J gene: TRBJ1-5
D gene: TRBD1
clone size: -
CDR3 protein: CASSKGQEWGNQPQHF
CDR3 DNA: TGTGCCAGTAGTAAAGGACAGGAGTGGGGCAATCAGCCCCAGCATTTT

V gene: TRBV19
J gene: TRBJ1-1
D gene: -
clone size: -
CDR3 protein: CASSTQRDTEAFF
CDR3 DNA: TGTGCCAGTAGTACTCAGCGAGACACTGAAGCTTTCTTT

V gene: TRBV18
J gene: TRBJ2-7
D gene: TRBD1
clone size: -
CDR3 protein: CASSTGQALGEQYF
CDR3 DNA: TGTGCCAGCTCTACGGGACAGGCCCTTGGAGAGCAGTACTTC

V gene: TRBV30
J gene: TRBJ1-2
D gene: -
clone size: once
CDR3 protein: CAWSVGYGYTF
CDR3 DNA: TGTGCCTGGAGTGTAGGCTATGGCTACACCTTC

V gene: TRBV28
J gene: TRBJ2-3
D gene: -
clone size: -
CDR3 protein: CASSLYTDTQYF
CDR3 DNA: TGTGCCAGCAGTCTTTACACAGATACGCAGTATTTT

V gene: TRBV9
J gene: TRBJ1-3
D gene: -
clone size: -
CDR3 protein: CANQGWYLGNSGNTIYF
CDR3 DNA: TGTGCCAACCAGGGTTGGTATCTCGGGAACTCTGGAAACACCATATATTTT

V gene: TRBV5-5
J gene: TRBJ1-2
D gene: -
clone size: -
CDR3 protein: CASSLGGAGRWGYTF
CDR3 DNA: TGTGCCAGCAGCTTGGGGGGCGCAGGGCGGTGGGGCTACACCTTC

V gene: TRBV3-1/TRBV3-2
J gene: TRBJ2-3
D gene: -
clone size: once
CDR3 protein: CASSQMLVRRGGTDTQYF
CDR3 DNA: TGTGCCAGCAGCCAAATGTTAGTTCGCAGGGGCGGGACAGATACGCAGTATTTT

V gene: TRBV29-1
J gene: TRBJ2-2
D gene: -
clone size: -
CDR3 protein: CSIRPGQVNTGELFF
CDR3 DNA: TGCAGCATCCGTCCGGGGCAAGTGAACACCGGGGAGCTGTTTTTT

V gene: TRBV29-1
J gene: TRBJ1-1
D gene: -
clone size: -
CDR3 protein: CSVYREAVTEAFF
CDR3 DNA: TGCAGCGTATACAGGGAGGCGGTCACTGAAGCTTTCTTT

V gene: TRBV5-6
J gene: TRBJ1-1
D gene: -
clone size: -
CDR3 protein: CASSLASGNTEAFF
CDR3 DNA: TGTGCCAGCAGCTTGGCGTCCGGGAACACTGAAGCTTTCTTT

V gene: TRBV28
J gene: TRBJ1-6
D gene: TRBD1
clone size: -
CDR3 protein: CASSWGQGLNSPLHF
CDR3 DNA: TGTGCCAGCAGTTGGGGACAGGGATTAAATTCACCCCTCCACTTT

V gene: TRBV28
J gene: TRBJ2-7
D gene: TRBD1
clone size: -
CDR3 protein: CASRGTGGHEQYF
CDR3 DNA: TGTGCCAGCAGGGGGACAGGAGGTCACGAGCAGTACTTC

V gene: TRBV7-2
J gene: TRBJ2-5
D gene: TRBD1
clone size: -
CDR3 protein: CASSFDRGETQYF
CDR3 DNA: TGTGCCAGCAGTTTCGACAGGGGGGAGACCCAGTACTTC

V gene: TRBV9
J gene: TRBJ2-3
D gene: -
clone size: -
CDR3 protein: CASSVQGISSADTQYF
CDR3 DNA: TGTGCCAGCAGCGTACAGGGAATATCTTCAGCAGATACGCAGTATTTT

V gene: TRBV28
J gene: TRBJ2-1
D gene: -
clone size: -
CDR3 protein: CDSWGRGGGQFF
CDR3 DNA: TGTGACAGCTGGGGAAGGGGTGGAGGGCAGTTCTTC

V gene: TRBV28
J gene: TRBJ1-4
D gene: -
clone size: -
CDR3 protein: CASSFPGSEEKLFF
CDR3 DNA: TGTGCCAGCAGTTTCCCGGGAAGTGAGGAAAAACTGTTTTTT

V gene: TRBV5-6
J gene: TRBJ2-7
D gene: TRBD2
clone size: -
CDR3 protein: CASSLIRTSTPYEQYF
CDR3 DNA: TGTGCCAGCAGTCTTATCCGGACTAGCACCCCCTACGAGCAGTACTTC

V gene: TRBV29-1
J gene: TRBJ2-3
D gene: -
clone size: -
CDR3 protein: CSELQGYTDTQYF
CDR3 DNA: TGCAGCGAGTTACAAGGGTACACTGATACGCAGTATTTT

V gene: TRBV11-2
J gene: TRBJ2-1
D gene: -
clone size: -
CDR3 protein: CASSLAKIIGYNEQFF
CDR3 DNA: TGTGCCAGCAGCTTGGCGAAAATAATCGGCTACAATGAGCAGTTCTTC

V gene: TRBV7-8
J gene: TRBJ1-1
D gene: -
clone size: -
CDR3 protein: CASSRRTDTEAFF
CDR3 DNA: TGTGCCAGCAGCCGCCGGACAGACACTGAAGCTTTCTTT

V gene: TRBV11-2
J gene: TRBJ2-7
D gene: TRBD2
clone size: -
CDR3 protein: CASSFPLPGGTEQYF
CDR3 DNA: TGTGCCAGCAGCTTCCCCTTGCCGGGAGGCACCGAGCAGTACTTC

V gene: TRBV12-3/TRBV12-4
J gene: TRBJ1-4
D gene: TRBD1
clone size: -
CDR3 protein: CASRQGADEKLFF
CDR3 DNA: TGTGCCAGCAGGCAGGGGGCAGATGAAAAACTGTTTTTT

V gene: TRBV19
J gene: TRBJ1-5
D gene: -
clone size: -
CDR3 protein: CASSQGSNQPQHF
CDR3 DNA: TGTGCCAGTAGCCAGGGAAGCAATCAGCCCCAGCATTTT

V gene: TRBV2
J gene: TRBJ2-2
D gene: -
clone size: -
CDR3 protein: CASRRQTANTGELFF
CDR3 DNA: TGTGCCAGCAGAAGACAGACCGCGAACACCGGGGAGCTGTTTTTT